This T cell receptor (beta chain) was captured in a study of CD4 T cells in relation to SARS-CoV-2 and coronaviruses. The overall study: Patient ages ranged from roughly 21 to 75, median 38.

Data came from immunoSEQ multiplex PCR; TCRdb stores just in-frame clones and leaves some out. This table has tens of thousands of clones, approximately 88% appearing once. Study outcomes and limitations: In roughly 60% of donors, memory CD4+ clonotypes crossrecognized SARS-CoV-2 and at least one common cold coronavirus spike.

About this clone: As yet, its antigen is unknown.

The CDR3 is made up of 16 amino acids. Germline V CDR1 and CDR2: LNHDA, SQIVND (reference sequence). The germline V and J ends were trimmed by 2 bases and 0 bases, with 11 bases remaining between them. The chain employs TRBV19 and TRBJ2-1; D call uncertain. Material for sequencing was memory CD4+ T cells from PBMCs. This TCR was recovered from an adult with COVID-19. Here the CDR3 DNA reads TGTGCCAGTAGTATAACCGGAAGGAGCTCCTACAATGAGCAGTTCTTC. This sequence encodes CASSITGRSSYNEQFF.